What follows is one TCR beta chain and its context. Its antigen is as yet unknown. Germline and junction disagree at one end, which may indicate a read error. The same CDR3 also results from other DNA sequences found in this sample. The data stem from a study of radiotherapy plus CTLA-4 blockade in lung cancer. Study outcomes and limitations: An expansion of tumor-derived TCR clones occurred in blood after radiotherapy plus ipilimumab. The best prediction of response reportedly came from early blood T cell clone dynamics, with interferon-beta.

This table comes from immunoSEQ multiplex PCR, and its TCRdb copy is limited to in-frame clones, with some not included. The sample has tens of thousands of clones; around nine tenths are singletons. Germline lookup yields CDR1 GTSNPN and CDR2 SVGIG (reference sequence). The CDR3 extends over 14 amino acids. Treatment of patients with chemo-refractory metastatic non-small-cell lung cancer consisted of focal radiation plus CTLA-4 blockade with ipilimumab. The sequencing used peripheral blood, collected from a patient treated with radiotherapy plus ipilimumab. This chain joins TRBV30 and TRBJ1-1; the match to TRBD1 covers 8 bases. The TCR was taken from a human donor with non-small cell lung cancer that progressed on radiotherapy plus ipilimumab. The CDR3 region is CAWSRQTGATEAFF. The CDR3, as DNA: TGTGCCTGGAGTCGACAGACAGGGGCAACTGAGGCTTTCTTT.